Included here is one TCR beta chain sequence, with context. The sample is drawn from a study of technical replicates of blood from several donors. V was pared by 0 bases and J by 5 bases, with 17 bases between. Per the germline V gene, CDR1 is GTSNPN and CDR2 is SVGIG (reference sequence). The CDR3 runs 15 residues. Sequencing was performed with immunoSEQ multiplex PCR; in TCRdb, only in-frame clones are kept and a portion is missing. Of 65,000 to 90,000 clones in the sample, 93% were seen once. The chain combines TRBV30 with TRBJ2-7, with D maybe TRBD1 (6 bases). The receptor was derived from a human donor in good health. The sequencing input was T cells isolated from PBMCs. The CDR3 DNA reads TGTGCCTGGAGTGTAATGCTCGGGACAAGACACGAGCAGTACTTC. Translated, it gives CAWSVMLGTRHEQYF.